Presented here are 15 T cell receptor beta chains from one specimen sequenced in a study of T-cell memory formation after mild COVID-19. TCRdb analysed the 5' RACE reads with MiXCR anew, one entry per CDR3 protein. The data show roughly 150,000 distinct CDR3 sequences, 13% seen once. The sample was PBMCs or a T cell subset sorted from them (not recorded which). The receptors stem from a man aged 18 to 29 who had mild COVID-19 (a few samples of this study predate the infection). Cell type and time point are not known.

The CDR3 DNA reads as TGCGCCAGCAGCCCACAGGGAGGGGCAGGCGGCTACACCTTC. Translating it yields CASSPQGGAGGYTF. This chain links TRBV4-1 with TRBJ1-2; D possibly corresponds to TRBD1 (6 bases). Germline assignment: CDR1 MGHRA and CDR2 YSYEKL. The CDR3 spans 14 residues. V lost 4 bases and J 8 bases, leaving 17 bases between the germline ends.

This clonotype was detected a few times. In DNA, the CDR3 is TGCAGTGCTAGTAAGAGAGACATGAACACTGAAGCTTTCTTT. Its translation: CSASKRDMNTEAFF. The genes are TRBV20-1 and TRBJ1-1; D is unresolved. V was cut by 3 bases and J by 0 bases, with 11 bases left in between. This CDR3 contains 14 residues. CDR1 and CDR2 (germline): DFQATT, SNEGSKA (reference sequence).

The chain recombines TRBV9 with TRBJ2-7; D remains ambiguous. Germline assignment: CDR1 SGDLS and CDR2 YYNGEE. This CDR3 contains 12 residues. V was clipped by 8 bases and J by 2 bases, with 11 bases between them. CDR3 sequence: CARDENPYEQYV. CDR3 coding DNA: TGTGCCAGAGACGAGAACCCCTACGAGCAGTACGTC.

For this clonotype: Mismatch with germline at one junction end may stem from a read error. The V gene is TRBV7-7, the J gene TRBJ2-5; perhaps TRBD2 as D (7 bases). The CDR3 has 14 residues. The V gene's germline CDR1 is SSHAT and CDR2 FNYEAQ (reference sequence). The CDR3 region has the DNA TGTGCTAGCAGCGCAGCGGGGACATCAAGGGGCCAGTACTTC. Translated: CASSAAGTSRGQYF.

The chain uses TRBV6-6 and TRBJ2-3; D gene unclear. The CDR3 sequence is 14 residues long. Trimming removed 6 bases at V and 4 bases at J, with 14 bases between. Germline CDR1 MNHNY, CDR2 SVGAGI (reference sequence). For the CDR3, the DNA is TGTGCCAGCAGCCGACTCGACCCCCCAGATACGCAGTATTTT. Its translation: CASSRLDPPDTQYF.

The V and J genes are TRBV7-2 and TRBJ2-3; TRBD2 is a possible D gene (6 bases). V lost 5 bases, J lost 5 bases, and 20 bases lay in between. This CDR3 has 16 amino acids. Germline CDR1 reads SGHTA; CDR2 reads FQGNSA. This chain's CDR3 is CASSQGLGWGGDTQYF. The CDR3 nucleotides are TGTGCCAGCAGCCAAGGGTTGGGCTGGGGAGGAGATACGCAGTATTTT.

The chain has TRBV11-3 and TRBJ1-1; D unresolved. The CDR3 length is 13 residues. Germline V gene sequence: CDR1 SGHNT, CDR2 YENEEA. The V end was cut by 3 bases, the J end by 8 bases, with 13 bases between. CDR3 residues: CASSFNPRVEAFF. The CDR3 DNA is TGTGCCAGCAGCTTTAACCCCCGGGTAGAAGCTTTCTTT.

V is TRBV6-6 and J is TRBJ1-2; TRBD1 aligns across 7 bases. The V segment lost 2 bases and the J segment 2 bases; nucleotides outside the gene matches: 2. The CDR3 totals 14 residues. Germline CDR1 is MNHNY and CDR2 is SVGAGI (reference sequence). CDR3 protein: CASSYPTGNYGYTF. Written as DNA, the CDR3 is TGTGCCAGCAGTTACCCGACAGGGAACTATGGCTACACCTTC.

CDR3 residues: CASSSHGGLYNEQFF. The CDR3 bases are TGTGCCAGCAGCTCCCACGGGGGGCTATACAATGAGCAGTTCTTC. The V gene is TRBV7-3, the J gene TRBJ2-1; D possibly corresponds to TRBD2 (7 bases). CDR3 size: 15 residues. Germline CDR1 is SGHTA and CDR2 is FQGTGA. Trimming pared 4 bases from V and 4 bases from J, leaving 14 bases between.

This clonotype showed up just a few times. The chain couples TRBV6-6 to TRBJ1-2; 12 nucleotides align to TRBD1. The junction had 7 bases not matched to a gene; V was cut back by 3 bases and J by 5 bases. This CDR3 has 16 residues. Looked up from germline, CDR1 is MNHNY and CDR2 is SVGAGI (reference sequence). The CDR3 region has the DNA TGTGCCAGCAGTTATTCCGGGACAGGGGGCGATTATGGCTACACCTTC. The encoded protein is CASSYSGTGGDYGYTF.

V usage is TRBV24-1 and J usage is TRBJ1-2; TRBD1 agrees at 8 bases. The CDR3 is 13 residues long. Germline assignment: CDR1 KGHDR and CDR2 SFDVKD. V lost 4 bases and J lost 8; bases outside the gene matches: 5. The CDR3 loop is CATSDQDREGYTF. As DNA, the CDR3 is TGTGCCACCAGTGACCAGGACAGGGAAGGCTACACCTTC.

This clonotype was observed a handful of times. The V call is TRBV5-4, the J call TRBJ2-3, with 10 bases that match TRBD2. The V and J ends lost 1 base and 4 bases, in that order; junction bases with no gene match: 6. CDR1 is SGHNT, CDR2 YYREEE, per germline (reference sequence). The CDR3 covers 16 residues. CDR3 DNA: TGTGCCAGCAGCTTGCAGAGCGGGGGGGCCCCAGATACGCAGTATTTT. Its protein product is CASSLQSGGAPDTQYF.

This clonotype was detected ten times or more. The J gene is TRBJ1-1, the V gene TRBV7-9; no reliable D call. This CDR3 spans 12 amino acids. V was trimmed by 3 bases and J by 5 bases, leaving 7 bases between them. Germline-derived CDR1 and CDR2 are SEHNR and FQNEAQ (reference sequence). CDR3 DNA: TGTGCCAGCAGCTTCGCGGGGACTGAAGCTTTCTTT. Its protein product is CASSFAGTEAFF.

The V and J genes are TRBV9 and TRBJ1-1; D uncertain. The germline V gene has CDR1 SGDLS and CDR2 YYNGEE. This CDR3 comprises 15 residues. V lost 3 bases and J 1 base, leaving 13 bases between the germline ends. For the CDR3, the DNA is TGTGCCAGCAGCGCTCAGGAGAGAGCGAACACTGAAGCTTTCTTT. It specifies CASSAQERANTEAFF.

This clonotype was observed a few times. The gene calls are TRBV12-3 or TRBV12-4 and TRBJ2-7, with D maybe TRBD1 (5 bases). The CDR3 loop spans 13 amino acids. V lost 3 bases and J 5 bases, leaving 11 bases between the germline ends. CDR3 nucleotides: TGTGCCAGCAGTTTCAAGGGGTCCAACGAGCAGTACGTC. Protein: CASSFKGSNEQYV.